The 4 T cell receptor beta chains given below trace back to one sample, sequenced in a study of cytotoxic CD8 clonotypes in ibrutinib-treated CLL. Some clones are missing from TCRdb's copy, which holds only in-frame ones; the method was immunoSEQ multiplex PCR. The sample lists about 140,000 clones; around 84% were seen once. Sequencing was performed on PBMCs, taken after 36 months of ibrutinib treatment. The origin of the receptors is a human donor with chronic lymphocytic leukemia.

The CDR3 bases are TGTGCCAGCAGCTTTTCCCTATACGGGGAGACCCAGTACTTC. Its translation is CASSFSLYGETQYF. The chain joins TRBV11-2 to TRBJ2-5; D gene unclear. Trimming took off 3 bases at V and 5 bases at J, with 13 bases between the two ends. CDR1 is SGHAT and CDR2 is FQNNGV in the germline V gene. CDR3 length equals 14 residues. The variable domain in full, completed from reference TRBV11-2 and TRBJ2-5, reads EAGVAQSPRYKIIEKRQSVAFWCNPISGHATLYWYQQILGQGPKLLIQFQNNGVVDDSQLPKDRFSAERLKGVDSTLKIQPAKLEDSAVYLCASSFSLYGETQYFGPGTRLLVL.

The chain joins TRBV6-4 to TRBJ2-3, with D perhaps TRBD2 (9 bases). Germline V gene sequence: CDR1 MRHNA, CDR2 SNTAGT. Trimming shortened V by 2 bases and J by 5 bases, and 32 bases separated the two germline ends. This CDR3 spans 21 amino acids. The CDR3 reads CASSDPGTGRLLAGWIDTQYF. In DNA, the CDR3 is TGTGCCAGCAGTGACCCAGGGACAGGTCGTCTCCTAGCGGGGTGGATAGATACGCAGTATTTT.

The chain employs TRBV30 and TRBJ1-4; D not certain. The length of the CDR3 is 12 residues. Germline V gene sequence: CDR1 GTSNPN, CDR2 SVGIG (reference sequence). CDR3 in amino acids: CALRTTGEKLFF. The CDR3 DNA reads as TGTGCATTGAGGACCACCGGTGAAAAACTGTTTTTT.

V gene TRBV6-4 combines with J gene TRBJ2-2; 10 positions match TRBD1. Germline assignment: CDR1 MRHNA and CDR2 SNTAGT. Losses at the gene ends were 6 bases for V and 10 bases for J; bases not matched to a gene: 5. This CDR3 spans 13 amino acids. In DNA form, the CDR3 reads TGTGCCAGCAGAAGACAGGGGGCATCGGAGCTGTTTTTT. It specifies CASRRQGASELFF.